The 10 T cell receptor beta chains below come from one sample, sequenced in a study of blood T cell repertoires in COVID-19. Clones were sequenced by immunoSEQ multiplex PCR, and TCRdb holds only the in-frame ones, with some missing. The sample yields about 140,000 clones, less than 85% seen once. The sequencing sample was made of peripheral blood. The receptors stem from a human donor in a cohort sampled during active COVID-19.

The chain carries TRBV5-1 and TRBJ1-6, with D perhaps TRBD1 (5 bases). Trimming removed 6 bases at V and 7 bases at J, with 17 bases between. This CDR3 is built from 15 residues. Germline CDR1 SGHRS, CDR2 YFSETQ. The chain's CDR3 is CASTTELGVNSPLHF. For the CDR3, the DNA is TGCGCCAGCACAACCGAGCTAGGGGTGAATTCACCCCTCCACTTT. The full variable domain, completed using reference TRBV5-1 and TRBJ1-6, is KAGVTQTPRYLIKTRGQQVTLSCSPISGHRSVSWYQQTPGQGLQFLFEYFSETQRNKGNFPGRFSGRQFSNSRSEMNVSTLELGDSALYLCASTTELGVNSPLHFGNGTRLTVT.

The DNA for the CDR3 is TGTGCCAGCAGTTCACAGGGGGCCCCTGAAGCTTTCTTT. This encodes CASSSQGAPEAFF. The gene calls are TRBV6-2 or TRBV6-3 and TRBJ1-1; 9 nucleotides agree with TRBD1. The CDR3 length is 13 residues. Germline-derived CDR1 and CDR2 are MNHEY and SVGEGT. The V gene end was trimmed by 4 bases and the J gene end by 6 bases; junction bases not matched to a gene: 3.

J is TRBJ2-7 and V is TRBV18, with TRBD1 matching 7 bases. Losses at the gene ends were 3 bases for V and 6 bases for J; bases not matched to a gene: 2. Looked up from germline, CDR1 is KGHSH and CDR2 is LQKENI. The CDR3 consists of 12 residues. DNA for the CDR3: TGTGCCAGCTCACCGACAGGGACCGAGCAGTACTTC. It translates to CASSPTGTEQYF.

The chain links TRBV28 to TRBJ2-1; maybe TRBD2 (6 bases). The CDR3 runs 14 residues. Germline V CDR1 and CDR2: MDHEN, SYDVKM. Trimming took 6 bases from V and 0 from J, leaving 9 bases between them. The CDR3 nucleotides are TGTGCCAGCAGGCCGACTAGCTCCTACAATGAGCAGTTCTTC. Protein product: CASRPTSSYNEQFF.

This chain uses TRBV6-4 with TRBJ2-7; D is perhaps TRBD2 (6 bases). CDR1 MRHNA and CDR2 SNTAGT come from the germline V gene. Trimming pared 6 bases from V and 2 bases from J, leaving 17 bases between. The length of the CDR3 is 15 residues. The CDR3 is CASSALGSGPYEQYF. CDR3 coding DNA: TGTGCCAGCAGCGCGTTGGGTAGCGGACCCTACGAGCAGTACTTC.

The genes are TRBV6-5 and TRBJ2-3, with TRBD2 identical over 15 bases. This CDR3 region has 15 residues. CDR1 MNHEY and CDR2 SVGAGI come from the germline V gene. Trimming at V came to 8 bases and at J to 0 bases, leaving 0 bases not matched to a gene. CDR3: CASGLAGGSTDTQYF. Here the CDR3 DNA reads TGTGCCAGCGGACTAGCGGGGGGGAGCACAGATACGCAGTATTTT.

The chain has TRBV5-6 and TRBJ1-3, with D possibly matching TRBD1 (6 bases). Germline V gene lookup returns CDR1 SGHDT and CDR2 YYEEEE. Between the trimmed V and J ends, which lost 0 bases and 7 bases, there was a span of 20 bases. The CDR3 spans 17 residues. This CDR3 reads CASSLGTVKAWGNTIYF. CDR3 coding DNA: TGTGCCAGCAGCTTGGGGACAGTCAAGGCCTGGGGGAACACCATATATTTT.

This clone is a singleton in its sample. The rearrangement joins TRBV7-2 to TRBJ2-7; 8 positions match TRBD2. Germline CDR1 reads SGHTA; CDR2 reads FQGNSA. The CDR3 length is 15 residues. The V and J ends lost 3 bases and 2 bases, in that order; junction bases with no gene match: 6. The chain's CDR3 is CASSFESGGPYEQYF. The CDR3 coding sequence is TGTGCCAGCAGCTTCGAAAGCGGGGGTCCCTACGAGCAGTACTTC.

V gene TRBV29-1 combines with J gene TRBJ1-1; D ambiguous. CDR3 length: 12 amino acids. V gave up 2 bases and J gave up 3 bases, with 7 bases separating them. In germline, CDR1 is SQVTM, CDR2 ANQGSEA. The CDR3 reads CSVENSHTEAFF. DNA of the CDR3: TGCAGCGTTGAAAACAGCCACACTGAAGCTTTCTTT.

This sequence joins TRBV7-9 and TRBJ2-1; TRBD1 agrees at 9 bases. The CDR3 contains 16 residues. Trimming removed 8 bases from V and 4 bases from J; junction bases left unmatched: 12. CDR1 and CDR2 (germline): SEHNR, FQNEAQ (reference sequence). DNA for the CDR3: TGTGCCAGCGGGGGGGCCCCCGGGACAGGGTACAATGAGCAGTTCTTC. This encodes CASGGAPGTGYNEQFF.